These 19 T cell receptor beta chains were sequenced from one sample in a study of CD8+ T cells in alopecia areata. Sample treatment: oral pan-JAK inhibitor, 5-10 mg twice daily. Isolated RNA was reverse transcribed into cDNA used as the sequencing template. TCRdb's table, derived via immunoSEQ multiplex PCR, lists solely in-frame clones and lacks some. The repertoire includes 95,000 to 110,000 clones, 80% to 90% of them detected once, and around 10% sits in the top ten. Sequencing used CD8+ T cells sorted from blood, obtained between weeks 30 and 35, from a patient treated with tofacitinib. The receptors stem from a human donor with alopecia areata.

The V call is TRBV27, the J call TRBJ2-7, with 8 bases lining up with TRBD1. V dropped 7 bases and J dropped 5; count of bases not matched to a gene: 16. The CDR3 is 16 residues long. The germline V gene has CDR1 MNHEY and CDR2 SMNVEV (reference sequence). CDR3 nucleotide sequence: TGTGCCAGCACCGTTTCCGGGACAGGAGAGAGCAACGAGCAGTACTTC. Translation: CASTVSGTGESNEQYF.

This chain joins TRBV18 and TRBJ2-1, with D uncertain. Germline V gene lookup returns CDR1 KGHSH and CDR2 LQKENI. V was clipped by 0 bases and J by 6 bases, with 6 bases between them. This CDR3 spans 13 amino acids. In nucleotides, the CDR3 is TGTGCCAGCTCACCACCGGGATTCAATGAGCAGTTCTTC. Its protein product is CASSPPGFNEQFF. The full variable domain, its missing parts supplied by reference TRBV18 and TRBJ2-1, is NAGVMQNPRHLVRRRGQEARLRCSPMKGHSHVYWYRQLPEEGLKFMVYLQKENIIDESGMPKERFSAEFPKEGPSILRIQQVVRGDSAAYFCASSPPGFNEQFFGPGTRLTVL.

The chain uses TRBV27 and TRBJ2-5; D is perhaps TRBD2 (5 bases). The CDR3 spans 13 residues. Germline V lookup: CDR1 MNHEY, CDR2 SMNVEV (reference sequence). The V gene lost 6 bases and the J gene lost 2 bases, with 10 bases spanning the gap. The CDR3 reads CASSRSGQETQYF. The CDR3 DNA reads as TGTGCCAGCAGCCGGAGCGGACAAGAGACCCAGTACTTC.

The chain is built from TRBV9 and TRBJ2-1; perhaps TRBD1 as D (6 bases). Between the trimmed V and J ends, which lost 0 bases and 6 bases, there was a span of 7 bases. CDR1 is SGDLS, CDR2 YYNGEE, per germline. The CDR3 covers 13 residues. The CDR3 nucleotides read TGTGCCAGCAGCGTAGGCAGGGGCAATGAGCAGTTCTTC. Protein: CASSVGRGNEQFF.

The chain carries TRBV23-1 and TRBJ1-2, with TRBD1 as a possible D gene (6 bases). TRBV23-1 has ORF status, its function being uncertain. The CDR3 totals 14 residues. Trimming pared 11 bases from V and 4 bases from J, leaving 20 bases between. The chain's CDR3 is CAVDRPARSYGYTF. The CDR3 DNA reads as TGCGCCGTCGACAGGCCGGCTAGAAGCTATGGCTACACCTTC.

The chain has TRBV19 and TRBJ2-7, with D perhaps being TRBD1 or TRBD2 (5 bases each). The germline V gene has CDR1 LNHDA and CDR2 SQIVND (reference sequence). This CDR3 region has 12 residues. Between the trimmed V and J ends, which lost 3 bases and 6 bases, there was a span of 9 bases. CDR3: CASSIWGFEQYF. In DNA, the CDR3 is TGTGCCAGTAGTATCTGGGGGTTCGAGCAGTACTTC.

The CDR3 spells CAISAGSSGYNEQFF. The CDR3 nucleotides read TGTGCCATCAGTGCGGGGTCTAGCGGCTACAATGAGCAGTTCTTC. This rearrangement joins TRBV10-3 to TRBJ2-1; 7 nucleotides align to TRBD2. Germline CDR1 reads ENHRY; CDR2 reads SYGVKD. CDR3 length equals 15 residues. The V and J ends lost 4 bases and 3 bases, in that order; junction bases with no gene match: 6.

The gene calls are TRBV7-9 and TRBJ2-1; D might be TRBD2 (6 bases). In germline, CDR1 is SEHNR, CDR2 FQNEAQ (reference sequence). The CDR3 is made up of 14 amino acids. Trimming left V 5 bases short and J 5 bases short, with 13 bases between. The CDR3 DNA is TGTGCCAGCAGCCCACCCGGGACTCACAATGAGCAGTTCTTC. This codes for CASSPPGTHNEQFF.

The V and J genes are TRBV13 and TRBJ2-2, with 13 bases identical to TRBD2. CDR1 and CDR2 (germline): PRHDT, FYEKMQ (reference sequence). V was pared by 4 bases and J by 3 bases, with 8 bases of the junction left unmatched. This CDR3 region has 18 residues. DNA of the CDR3: TGTGCCAGCAGCTCCGGACTAGCGGGAGCCGGCCACACCGGGGAGCTGTTTTTT. Translation: CASSSGLAGAGHTGELFF.

This clone was picked up one time. The CDR3 nucleotides read TGTGCCAGCAGCCTGGGACACCGAGGGACCTACGAGCAGTACTTC. Its translation is CASSLGHRGTYEQYF. V usage is TRBV2 and J usage is TRBJ2-7; TRBD1 might be the D (6 bases). Trimming removed 6 bases at V and 2 bases at J, with 17 bases between. CDR1 and CDR2 from the germline V gene are SNHLY and FYNNEI. There are 15 residues in the CDR3.

The CDR3 sequence: CASSQAGEVDTQYF. The CDR3 DNA sequence: TGTGCCAGCAGCCAAGCGGGAGAGGTAGATACGCAGTATTTT. The J gene is TRBJ2-3, the V gene TRBV5-5, with TRBD2 identical over 8 bases. The ends lost 4 bases at V and 5 bases at J; junction bases unmatched: 6. Germline V gene data show CDR1 as SGHKS and CDR2 as YYEKEE (reference sequence). This CDR3 region has 14 residues.

The V and J genes are TRBV7-2 and TRBJ1-1, with 10 bases identical to TRBD1. This CDR3 is built from 19 residues. The V gene's germline CDR1 is SGHTA and CDR2 FQGNSA. V was clipped by 5 bases and J by 0 bases; unmatched bases: 15. In DNA, the CDR3 is TGTGCCAGCAGCAGCTCTGGACAGGGGGTGAATACCCTGAACACTGAAGCTTTCTTT. It codes for CASSSSGQGVNTLNTEAFF.

The chain recombines TRBV2 with TRBJ2-3; 11 bases fit TRBD2. This CDR3 is built from 15 residues. The trim removed 6 bases at V and 0 bases at J, leaving 2 bases unmatched. The germline V gene encodes CDR1 SNHLY and CDR2 FYNNEI. DNA for the CDR3: TGTGCCAGCAGCCCTAGCGGGGGGAGCACAGATACGCAGTATTTT. This sequence encodes CASSPSGGSTDTQYF.

The rearrangement links TRBV2 to TRBJ2-7, with 8 bases fitting TRBD1. Germline CDR1 and CDR2: SNHLY and FYNNEI. V shed 3 bases and J 2 bases; nucleotides not matched to a gene: 3. The CDR3 loop spans 14 amino acids. Written as DNA, the CDR3 is TGTGCCAGCAGTGACAGGGGGCCCCCCTACGAGCAGTACTTC. Protein product: CASSDRGPPYEQYF.

V is TRBV10-3 and J is TRBJ2-1, with TRBD2 identical over 8 bases. J was trimmed by 7 bases and V by 6 bases; bases with no gene match: 8. The CDR3 contains 14 residues. CDR1 and CDR2 from the germline V gene are ENHRY and SYGVKD. CDR3 bases: TGTGCCATCAGGTCGACGGGGGGGCGGAATGAGCAGTTCTTC. Protein: CAIRSTGGRNEQFF.

In regard to this clone: Additional DNA sequences in this sample encode the identical CDR3. The V gene is TRBV5-1, the J gene TRBJ1-1; 9 positions match TRBD1. CDR1 and CDR2 (germline): SGHRS, YFSETQ. The junction had 5 bases not matched to a gene; V was cut back by 3 bases and J by 5 bases. The CDR3 has 14 amino acids. CDR3 loop: CASSSGTGYTEAFF. Here the CDR3 DNA reads TGCGCCAGCAGCTCAGGGACAGGGTATACTGAAGCTTTCTTT.

The chain combines TRBV30 with TRBJ2-5; weak D call: TRBD1 (6 bases). There are 15 residues in the CDR3. The V and J ends lost 8 bases and 1 base respectively, with 20 bases between them. The germline CDR1 and CDR2 sequences are GTSNPN and SVGIG (reference sequence). The CDR3 loop is CALDTYRVGQETQYF. The CDR3 DNA reads TGTGCCCTGGATACGTACAGGGTGGGCCAAGAGACCCAGTACTTC. Full variable domain (missing parts from reference TRBV30 and TRBJ2-5): SQTIHQWPATLVQPVGSPLSLECTVEGTSNPNLYWYRQAAGRGLQLLFYSVGIGQISSEVPQNLSASRPQDRQFILSSKKLLLSDSGFYLCALDTYRVGQETQYFGPGTRLLVL.

This sequence joins TRBV5-6 and TRBJ2-3; D is possibly TRBD1 (5 bases). Per germline, CDR1 SGHDT and CDR2 YYEEEE. The V and J ends lost 0 bases and 6 bases respectively, with 8 bases between them. The CDR3 covers 13 residues. The CDR3 DNA follows: TGTGCCAGCAGCTTGGGGTCAGGGGATACGCAGTATTTT. Translation gives CASSLGSGDTQYF. Full variable domain (rest looked up from reference TRBV5-6 and TRBJ2-3): DAGVTQSPTHLIKTRGQQVTLRCSPKSGHDTVSWYQQALGQGPQFIFQYYEEEERQRGNFPDRFSGHQFPNYSSELNVNALLLGDSALYLCASSLGSGDTQYFGPGTRLTVL.

The chain carries TRBV7-9 and TRBJ2-3, with D unclear. CDR3 length equals 13 residues. Germline CDR1 is SEHNR and CDR2 is FQNEAQ (reference sequence). The V end lost 5 bases, the J end lost 3 bases, and 9 bases lay between the germline ends. The CDR3 DNA reads TGTGCCAGCAGCCCCCCATATACAGATACGCAGTATTTT. As protein: CASSPPYTDTQYF.